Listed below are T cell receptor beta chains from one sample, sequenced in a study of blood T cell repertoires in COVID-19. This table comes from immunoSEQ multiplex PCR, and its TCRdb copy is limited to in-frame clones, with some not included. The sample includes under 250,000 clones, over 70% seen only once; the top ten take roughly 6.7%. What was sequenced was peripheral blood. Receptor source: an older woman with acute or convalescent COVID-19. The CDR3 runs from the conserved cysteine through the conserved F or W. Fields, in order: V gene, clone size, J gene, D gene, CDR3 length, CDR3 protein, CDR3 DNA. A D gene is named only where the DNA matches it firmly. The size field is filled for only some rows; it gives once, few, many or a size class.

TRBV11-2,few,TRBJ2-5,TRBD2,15,CASSSLAGGRETQYF,TGTGCCAGCAGCTCCCTAGCGGGGGGGCGCGAGACCCAGTACTTC
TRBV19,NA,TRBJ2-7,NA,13,CASSRGWAYEQYF,TGTGCCAGTAGTCGGGGTTGGGCTTACGAGCAGTACTTC
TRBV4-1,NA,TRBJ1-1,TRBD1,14,CASSQEREQGEAFF,TGCGCCAGCAGCCAAGAACGTGAACAGGGGGAAGCTTTCTTT
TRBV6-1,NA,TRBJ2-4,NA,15,CASSEGRQDKNIQYF,TGTGCCAGCAGTGAAGGACGACAGGACAAAAACATTCAGTACTTC
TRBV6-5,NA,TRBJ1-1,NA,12,CASRKQYTEAFF,TGTGCCAGCAGGAAACAGTACACTGAAGCTTTCTTT
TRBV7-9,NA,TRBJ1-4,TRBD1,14,CASSPGQGNEKLFF,TGTGCCAGCAGCCCGGGACAGGGCAATGAAAAACTGTTTTTT
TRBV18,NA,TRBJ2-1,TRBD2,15,CASSPTSGATGAQFF,TGTGCCAGCTCACCGACTAGCGGGGCCACAGGGGCGCAGTTCTTC
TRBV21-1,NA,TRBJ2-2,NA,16,CASSKGGGDPSGELFF,TGTGCCAGCAGCAAAGGGGGCGGGGACCCCTCCGGGGAGCTGTTTTTT
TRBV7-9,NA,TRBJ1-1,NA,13,CASSFTSAAQAFF,TGTGCCAGCAGCTTTACGTCGGCAGCGCAAGCTTTCTTT
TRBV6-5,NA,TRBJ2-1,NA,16,CASSSLSSVAYNEQFF,TGTGCCAGCAGTTCACTTTCTAGCGTAGCCTACAATGAGCAGTTCTTC
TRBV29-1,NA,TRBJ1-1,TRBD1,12,CSVGQGHTEAFF,TGCAGCGTCGGACAGGGTCACACTGAAGCTTTCTTT
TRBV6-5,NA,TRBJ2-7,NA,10,CASRQAEQYF,TGTGCCAGCAGACAGGCCGAGCAGTACTTC
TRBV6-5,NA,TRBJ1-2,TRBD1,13,CASSYEGAYGYTF,TGTGCCAGCAGTTACGAGGGGGCGTATGGCTACACCTTC
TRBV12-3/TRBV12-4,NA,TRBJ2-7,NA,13,CASSLGGPYEQYF,TGTGCCAGCAGCCTCGGAGGGCCCTACGAGCAGTACTTC
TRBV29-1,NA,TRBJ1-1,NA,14,CSVEDLVRGLEAFF,TGCAGCGTTGAAGATCTAGTTAGGGGGTTAGAAGCTTTCTTT
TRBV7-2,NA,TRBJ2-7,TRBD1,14,CASSSRQGAYEQYF,TGTGCCAGCAGCTCCCGACAGGGGGCCTACGAGCAGTACTTC
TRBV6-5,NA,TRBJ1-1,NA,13,CASSPPGRGEAFF,TGTGCCAGCAGTCCCCCGGGGCGGGGGGAAGCTTTCTTT
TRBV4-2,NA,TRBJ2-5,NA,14,CASRRTVVSETQYF,TGTGCCAGCAGGCGGACAGTCGTTAGTGAGACCCAGTACTTC
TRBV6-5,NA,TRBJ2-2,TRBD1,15,CASRTRQGVTGELFF,TGTGCCAGTCGGACCCGACAGGGGGTTACCGGGGAGCTGTTTTTT
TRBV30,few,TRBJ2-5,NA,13,CAWSGVEMETQYF,TGTGCCTGGAGTGGGGTGGAGATGGAGACCCAGTACTTC
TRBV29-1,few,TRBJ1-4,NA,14,CSVAFGLANEKLFF,TGCAGCGTTGCTTTCGGGTTGGCTAATGAAAAACTGTTTTTT
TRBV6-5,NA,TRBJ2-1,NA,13,CASSRGAFNEQFF,TGTGCCAGCAGTCGCGGGGCCTTCAATGAGCAGTTCTTC
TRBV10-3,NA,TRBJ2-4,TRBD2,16,CAISEERGKGENIQYF,TGTGCCATCAGTGAGGAGCGGGGGAAAGGGGAAAACATTCAGTACTTC
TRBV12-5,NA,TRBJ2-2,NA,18,CTSGWLGHSPANTGELFF,TGTACTAGTGGTTGGTTGGGACACTCCCCCGCGAACACCGGGGAGCTGTTTTTT
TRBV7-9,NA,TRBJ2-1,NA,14,CASTLAGENNEQFF,TGTGCCAGCACCCTCGCCGGGGAGAACAATGAGCAGTTCTTC
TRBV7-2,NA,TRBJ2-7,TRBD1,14,CASSSDRVQGEQYF,TGTGCCAGCAGCTCCGACAGGGTACAGGGCGAGCAGTACTTC
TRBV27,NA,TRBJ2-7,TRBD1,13,CASSRQGSYEQYF,TGTGCCAGCAGCCGACAGGGATCCTACGAGCAGTACTTC
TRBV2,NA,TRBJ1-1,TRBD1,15,CASSRDRGRNTEAFF,TGTGCCAGCAGTAGAGACAGGGGGAGGAACACTGAAGCTTTCTTT
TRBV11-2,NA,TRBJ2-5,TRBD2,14,CASSFSGGGETQYF,TGTGCCAGCAGCTTCAGCGGGGGTGGGGAGACCCAGTACTTC
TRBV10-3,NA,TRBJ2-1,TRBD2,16,CAISPLIARAGNEQFF,TGTGCCATCAGCCCCCTTATAGCTAGAGCGGGGAATGAGCAGTTCTTC
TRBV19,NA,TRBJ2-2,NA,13,CASTDRSTGELFF,TGTGCCAGTACCGACAGGAGCACCGGGGAGCTGTTTTTT
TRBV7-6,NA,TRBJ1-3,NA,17,CASSLWVPSDSGNTIYF,TGTGCCAGCAGCTTGTGGGTCCCCAGCGACTCTGGAAACACCATATATTTT
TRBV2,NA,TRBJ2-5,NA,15,CASSDGGGSQETQYF,TGTGCCAGCAGTGACGGCGGGGGCTCACAAGAGACCCAGTACTTC
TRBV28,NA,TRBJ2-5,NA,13,CASLKRTEETQYF,TGTGCCAGCCTGAAACGGACAGAAGAGACCCAGTACTTC
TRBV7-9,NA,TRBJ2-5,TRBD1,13,CASSPTGAKTQYF,TGTGCCAGCAGCCCCACAGGGGCGAAGACCCAGTACTTC
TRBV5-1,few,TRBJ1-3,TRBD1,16,CASSFTGALSGNTIYF,TGCGCCAGCAGCTTTACAGGGGCTCTTTCTGGAAACACCATATATTTT
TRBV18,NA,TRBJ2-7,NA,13,CASSPRRIYEQYF,TGTGCCAGCTCACCCCGCAGAATCTACGAGCAGTACTTC
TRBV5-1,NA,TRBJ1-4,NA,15,CASSPNPGSSEKLFF,TGCGCCAGCAGCCCGAATCCGGGAAGTAGTGAAAAACTGTTTTTT
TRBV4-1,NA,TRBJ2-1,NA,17,CASSQEGGGVRLQWQFF,TGCGCCAGCAGCCAAGAAGGGGGGGGTGTACGGCTACAGTGGCAGTTCTTC
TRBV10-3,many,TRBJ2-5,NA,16,CAISEFSTGFQETQYF,TGTGCCATCAGTGAGTTTTCTACAGGGTTCCAAGAGACCCAGTACTTC
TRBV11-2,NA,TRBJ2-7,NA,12,CASSLQGYEQYF,TGTGCCAGCAGCTTACAGGGCTACGAGCAGTACTTC
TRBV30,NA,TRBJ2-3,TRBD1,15,CAWTPGTGGADTQYF,TGTGCCTGGACCCCCGGGACAGGGGGCGCAGATACGCAGTATTTT
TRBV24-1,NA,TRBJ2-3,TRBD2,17,CATSDETSGGPTDTQYF,TGTGCCACCAGTGACGAAACTAGCGGGGGCCCGACAGATACGCAGTATTTT
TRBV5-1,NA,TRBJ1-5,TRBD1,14,CASRQGDSNQPQHF,TGCGCCAGCCGACAGGGGGATAGCAATCAGCCCCAGCATTTT
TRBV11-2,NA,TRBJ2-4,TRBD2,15,CASSLAGGIENIQYF,TGTGCCAGCAGCTTAGCGGGGGGGATAGAAAACATTCAGTACTTC
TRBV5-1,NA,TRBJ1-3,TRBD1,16,CASSPPGTGPGNTIYF,TGCGCCAGCAGCCCACCCGGGACAGGGCCTGGAAACACCATATATTTT
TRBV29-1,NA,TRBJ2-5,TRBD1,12,CSRGQNQETQYF,TGCAGCAGGGGACAGAACCAAGAGACCCAGTACTTC
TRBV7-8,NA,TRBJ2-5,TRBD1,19,CASSHPYPRTGIDQGTQYF,TGTGCCAGCAGCCACCCATACCCCAGGACAGGGATAGATCAAGGGACCCAGTACTTC
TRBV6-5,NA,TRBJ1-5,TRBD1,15,CASSYPGGSNQPQHF,TGTGCCAGCAGTTACCCAGGGGGGAGCAATCAGCCCCAGCATTTT
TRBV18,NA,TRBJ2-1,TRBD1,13,CASLTGQGGEQFF,TGTGCCAGCTTAACAGGACAGGGGGGTGAGCAGTTCTTC
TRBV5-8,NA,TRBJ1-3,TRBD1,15,CASSLGTGAGNTIYF,TGTGCCAGCAGCTTGGGGACAGGGGCTGGAAACACCATATATTTT
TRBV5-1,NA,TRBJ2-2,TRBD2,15,CASSRRGGETGELFF,TGCGCCAGCAGTCGCCGGGGGGGCGAGACCGGGGAGCTGTTTTTT